Listed below are T cell receptor beta chains from one sample, sequenced in a study of shared clonotypes between healthy human individuals. Assay: immunoSEQ multiplex PCR; the TCRdb copy retains only in-frame clones and omits some. The data show 1,500,000 or so clones, roughly 96% seen once. Specimen: naive CD4+ T cells sorted from blood. The receptors stem from a man aged 30-40 years in good health. Each CDR3 is given with its conserved first and last residue. The D gene is left open where the match is weak. Clone size, where shown, is once, few, many, or a class for clones that have expanded.

D gene	V gene	clone size	J gene	CDR3 DNA	CDR3 protein
-	TRBV30	-	TRBJ2-7	TGTGCCTGGAGTGATGAGGGCCTCTCCTACGAGCAGTACTTC	CAWSDEGLSYEQYF
TRBD2	TRBV30	-	TRBJ2-7	TGTGCCTGGAGTGTAAGCGGGAGGAGCCCTTTCGAGCAGTACTTC	CAWSVSGRSPFEQYF
-	TRBV6-1	-	TRBJ1-1	TGTGCCAGCAGTGCCCTGAGGGCAGGAGGAGCTTTCTTT	CASSALRAGGAFF
-	TRBV19	-	TRBJ2-7	TGTGCCACCAGGGGTAGCTCCTACGAGCAGTACTTC	CATRGSSYEQYF
-	TRBV5-1	-	TRBJ2-7	TGCGCCAGCAGCTTGGCGAGCACCTACGAGCAGTACTTC	CASSLASTYEQYF
-	TRBV30	-	TRBJ2-3	TGTGCCTGGAGTGTAATAGGATCGGCCCGTGGGCCAGATACGCAGTATTTT	CAWSVIGSARGPDTQYF
-	TRBV2	-	TRBJ2-3	TGTGCCAGCAGGGTCAGCGGTCCCCCTTTCACCACAGATACGCAGTATTTT	CASRVSGPPFTTDTQYF
-	TRBV7-9	-	TRBJ2-1	TGTGCCAGCAGCTCGTCGGTGCGGAATGAGCAGTTCTTC	CASSSSVRNEQFF
TRBD1	TRBV6-6	-	TRBJ2-1	TGTGCCAGCATCCCAGGGGGTTGGAATGAGCAGTTCTTC	CASIPGGWNEQFF
TRBD1	TRBV7-8	once	TRBJ2-7	TGTGCCGGTGCCTCCGGGACAGGGCAGGGCGAGCAGTACTTC	CAGASGTGQGEQYF
-	TRBV9	-	TRBJ1-1	TGTGCCAGCAGCGTAGTTGGGGATCCTGAAGCTTTCTTT	CASSVVGDPEAFF
TRBD2	TRBV7-7	-	TRBJ2-2	TGTGCTAGCAGCTTAGCGTCAGGACTAGCGGGAGGGAAGAACACCGGGGAGCTGTTTTTT	CASSLASGLAGGKNTGELFF
-	TRBV18	-	TRBJ2-1	TGTGCCAGCTCACCACAGGCCAGGGGTATGATCTTC	CASSPQARGMIF
-	TRBV4-2	-	TRBJ1-5	TGTGCCAGCAGCCAAGAGCAGGGTCAACAGCCCCAGCATTTT	CASSQEQGQQPQHF
-	TRBV7-9	-	TRBJ1-3	TGTGCCAGCCGACAAACCCCCATGATGGCTGGAAACACCATATATTTT	CASRQTPMMAGNTIYF
TRBD2	TRBV7-2	-	TRBJ2-3	TGTGCCAGCAGCATGAGCGGGAGGGCCAGAGATACGCAGTATTTT	CASSMSGRARDTQYF
-	TRBV4-1	-	TRBJ2-1	TGCGCCAGCAGCCAAGCAGCGAGCTCCTACAATGAGCAGTTCTTC	CASSQAASSYNEQFF
TRBD1	TRBV28	-	TRBJ2-3	TGTGCCAGCAGCCCGGACAGGAAGGGTACAGATACGCAGTATTTT	CASSPDRKGTDTQYF
TRBD1	TRBV10-2	-	TRBJ2-7	TGCGCCAGCAGTGAAGCAGGGGGCGGCTCCTACGAGCAGTACTTC	CASSEAGGGSYEQYF
-	TRBV6-5	-	TRBJ2-7	TGTGCCAGCAGAAGGGGTTCTCGGGAGCAGTACTTC	CASRRGSREQYF
TRBD1	TRBV28	-	TRBJ2-7	TGTGCCAGCAGTTTATCAGGGGGCAAATCCCCCTACGAGCAGTACTTC	CASSLSGGKSPYEQYF
TRBD2	TRBV7-2	-	TRBJ2-2	TGTGCCAGCAGCTTAGGTGGGAGGGCCGGGGAGCTGTTTTTT	CASSLGGRAGELFF
-	TRBV10-3	-	TRBJ2-3	TGTGCCATCAGTGACAGCTCGGGGACAGATACGCAGTATTTT	CAISDSSGTDTQYF
-	TRBV28	-	TRBJ1-5	TGTGCCAGCAGTTTCTTGGGTAATCAGCCCCAGCATTTT	CASSFLGNQPQHF
TRBD1	TRBV7-2	few	TRBJ1-5	TGTGCCAGCAGCTTAAAGCAGGGGGGCTACAGTCAGCCCCAGCATTTT	CASSLKQGGYSQPQHF
TRBD2	TRBV2	-	TRBJ2-7	TGTGCCAGCAGTGAAGGGCTAGCGGGAGGACACGAGCAGTACTTC	CASSEGLAGGHEQYF
TRBD1	TRBV18	-	TRBJ2-7	TGTGCCAGCTCACAGCCGGGACAGGGAGCCTACGAGCAGTACTTC	CASSQPGQGAYEQYF
-	TRBV2	-	TRBJ2-1	TGTGCCAGCAGGGACAGAACAGTCCTAAATGAGCAGTTCTTC	CASRDRTVLNEQFF
TRBD2	TRBV5-1	-	TRBJ2-6	TGCGCCAGCAGCTCCCGGGGGGGGCCCCCCTCTGGGGCCAACGTCCTGACTTTC	CASSSRGGPPSGANVLTF
-	TRBV7-6	-	TRBJ2-3	TGTGCCAGCAGCTTACTAGCCCAGGGCCCAGATACGCAGTATTTT	CASSLLAQGPDTQYF
TRBD1	TRBV28	-	TRBJ1-5	TGTGCCAGCACGGGCTTCGACAGGGGTAAAGATCAGCCCCAGCATTTT	CASTGFDRGKDQPQHF
-	TRBV7-6	-	TRBJ2-7	TGTGCCAGCAGCTTAGACGGGGTTACCTACGAGCAGTACTTC	CASSLDGVTYEQYF
-	TRBV28	-	TRBJ1-1	TGTGCCAGCAGTTCCTCCCAGAACACTGAAGCTTTCTTT	CASSSSQNTEAFF
-	TRBV18	-	TRBJ2-7	TGTGCCAGCTCACCACTGACAGGCGAGTACGAGCAGTACTTC	CASSPLTGEYEQYF
-	TRBV11-2	-	TRBJ1-2	TGTGCCAGCAGCTTAGGGGGGGGCTCTATTAATGGCTACACCTTC	CASSLGGGSINGYTF
TRBD1	TRBV4-1	-	TRBJ2-1	TGCGCCAGCAGGGCAATTGACAGGGGCTCCTACAATGAGCAGTTCTTC	CASRAIDRGSYNEQFF
TRBD1	TRBV19	-	TRBJ1-5	TGTGCCAGTAGTATAGGCAGGGGGCTCAATCAGCCCCAGCATTTT	CASSIGRGLNQPQHF
-	TRBV9	once	TRBJ2-2	TGTGCCAGCAGCCCACGACATTACACCGGGGAGCTGTTTTTT	CASSPRHYTGELFF
TRBD1	TRBV6-6	-	TRBJ2-4	TGTGCCAGCAGGGGAGGCCCAGGGGGCAATCGGGACATTCAGTACTTC	CASRGGPGGNRDIQYF
-	TRBV27	-	TRBJ2-2	TGTGCCAGCAGCACCCCAGGGGACCGCCACGAGCTGTTTTTT	CASSTPGDRHELFF
-	TRBV27	-	TRBJ2-7	TGTGCCAGCAGTTTACGGGGGACCTACGAGCAGTACTTC	CASSLRGTYEQYF